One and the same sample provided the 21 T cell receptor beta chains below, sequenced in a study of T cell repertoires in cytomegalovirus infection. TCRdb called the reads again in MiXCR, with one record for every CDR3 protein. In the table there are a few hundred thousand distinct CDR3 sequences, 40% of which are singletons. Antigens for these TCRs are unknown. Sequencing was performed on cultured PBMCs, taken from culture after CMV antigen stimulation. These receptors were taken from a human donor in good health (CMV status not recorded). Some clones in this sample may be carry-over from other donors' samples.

The CDR3 loop is CASSLLGQANTGELFF. The CDR3, as DNA: TGCGCCAGCAGCTTGCTAGGCCAGGCGAACACCGGGGAGCTGTTTTTT. This chain connects TRBV5-1 to TRBJ2-2; D uncertain. V lost 1 base and J 0 bases, leaving 10 bases between the germline ends. The germline CDR1 and CDR2 sequences are SGHRS and YFSETQ. The CDR3 has 16 amino acids.

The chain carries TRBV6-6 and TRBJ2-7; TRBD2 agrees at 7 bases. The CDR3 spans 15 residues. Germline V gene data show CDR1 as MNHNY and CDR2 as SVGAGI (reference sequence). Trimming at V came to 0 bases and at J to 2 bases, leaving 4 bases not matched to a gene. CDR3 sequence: CASSYSGGLAYEQYF. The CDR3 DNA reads TGTGCCAGCAGTTACTCGGGCGGACTAGCCTACGAGCAGTACTTC.

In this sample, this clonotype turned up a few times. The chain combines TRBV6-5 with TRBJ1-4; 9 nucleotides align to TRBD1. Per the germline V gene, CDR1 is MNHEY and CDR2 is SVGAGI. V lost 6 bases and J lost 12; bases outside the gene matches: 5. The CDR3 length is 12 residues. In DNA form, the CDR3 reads TGTGCCAGCAGCCGGACAGGGGTTGAACTGTTTTTT. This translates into CASSRTGVELFF.

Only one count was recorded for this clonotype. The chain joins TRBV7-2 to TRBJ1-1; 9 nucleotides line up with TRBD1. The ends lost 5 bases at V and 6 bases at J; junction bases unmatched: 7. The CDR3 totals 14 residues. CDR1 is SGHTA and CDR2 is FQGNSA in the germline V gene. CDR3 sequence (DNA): TGTGCCAGCAGCACCCCCGGGACAGGGTCTGAAGCTTTCTTT. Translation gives CASSTPGTGSEAFF.

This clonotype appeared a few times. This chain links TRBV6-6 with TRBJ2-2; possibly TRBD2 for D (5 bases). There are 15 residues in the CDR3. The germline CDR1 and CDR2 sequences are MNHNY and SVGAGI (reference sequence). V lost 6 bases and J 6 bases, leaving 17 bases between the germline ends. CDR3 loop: CASSPDYSIPGELFF. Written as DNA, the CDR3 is TGTGCCAGCAGCCCAGACTACTCCATCCCCGGGGAGCTGTTTTTT.

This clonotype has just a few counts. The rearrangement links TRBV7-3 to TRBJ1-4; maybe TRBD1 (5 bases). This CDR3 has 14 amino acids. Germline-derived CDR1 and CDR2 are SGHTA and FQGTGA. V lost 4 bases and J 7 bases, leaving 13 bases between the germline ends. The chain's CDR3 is CASSSGRSFEKLFF. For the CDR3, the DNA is TGTGCCAGCAGCTCAGGGAGGAGTTTTGAAAAACTGTTTTTT.

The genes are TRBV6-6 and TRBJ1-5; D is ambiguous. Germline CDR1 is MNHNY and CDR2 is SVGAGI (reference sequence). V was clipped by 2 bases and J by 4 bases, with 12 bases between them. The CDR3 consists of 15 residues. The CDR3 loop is CASSYLRQANQPQHF. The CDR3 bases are TGTGCCAGCAGTTACCTGAGGCAGGCGAATCAGCCCCAGCATTTT.

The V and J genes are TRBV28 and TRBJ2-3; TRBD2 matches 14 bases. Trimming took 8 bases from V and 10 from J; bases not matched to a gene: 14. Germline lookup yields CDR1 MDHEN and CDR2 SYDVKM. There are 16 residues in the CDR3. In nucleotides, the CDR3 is TGTGCCAGCCTACCGGGACTAGCGGGGGTTCAATGGGCGCAGTATTTT. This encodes CASLPGLAGVQWAQYF.

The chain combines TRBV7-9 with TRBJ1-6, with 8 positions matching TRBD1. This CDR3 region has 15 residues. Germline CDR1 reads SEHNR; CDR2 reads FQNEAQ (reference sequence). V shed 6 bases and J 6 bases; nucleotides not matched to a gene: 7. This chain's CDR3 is CASRRLQGVNSPLHF. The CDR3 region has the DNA TGTGCCAGCAGGAGGTTACAGGGGGTTAATTCACCCCTCCACTTT.

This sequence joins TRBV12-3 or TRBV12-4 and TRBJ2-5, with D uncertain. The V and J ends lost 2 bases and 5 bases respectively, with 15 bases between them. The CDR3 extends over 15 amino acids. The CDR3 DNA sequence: TGTGCCAGCAGTTTATGGGATACCTTCCTGGAGACCCAGTACTTC. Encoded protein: CASSLWDTFLETQYF.

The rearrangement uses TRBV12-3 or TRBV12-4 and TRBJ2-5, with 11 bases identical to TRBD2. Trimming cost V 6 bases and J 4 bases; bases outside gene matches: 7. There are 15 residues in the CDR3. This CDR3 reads CASSLLAGVTETQYF. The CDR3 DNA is TGTGCCAGCAGCCTACTAGCGGGGGTAACAGAGACCCAGTACTTC.

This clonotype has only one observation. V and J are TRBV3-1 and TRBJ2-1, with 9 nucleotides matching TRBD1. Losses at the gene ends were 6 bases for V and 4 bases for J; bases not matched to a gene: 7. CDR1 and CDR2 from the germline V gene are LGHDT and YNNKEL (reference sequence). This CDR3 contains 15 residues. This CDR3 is CASRAGTGFYNEQFF. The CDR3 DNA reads TGTGCCAGCAGGGCCGGGACAGGGTTTTACAATGAGCAGTTCTTC.

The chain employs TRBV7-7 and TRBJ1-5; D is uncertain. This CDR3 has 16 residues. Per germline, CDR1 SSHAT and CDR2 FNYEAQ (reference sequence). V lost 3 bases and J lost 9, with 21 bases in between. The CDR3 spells CASSFRTSAVATPQHF. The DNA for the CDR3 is TGTGCCAGCAGCTTCCGTACGTCGGCAGTCGCTACGCCCCAGCATTTT.

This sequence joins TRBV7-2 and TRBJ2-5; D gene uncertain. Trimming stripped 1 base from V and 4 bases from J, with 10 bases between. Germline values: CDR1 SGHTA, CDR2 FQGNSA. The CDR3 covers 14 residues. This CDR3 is CASSLVGSSETQYF. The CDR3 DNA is TGTGCCAGCAGCTTAGTTGGTAGTTCAGAGACCCAGTACTTC.

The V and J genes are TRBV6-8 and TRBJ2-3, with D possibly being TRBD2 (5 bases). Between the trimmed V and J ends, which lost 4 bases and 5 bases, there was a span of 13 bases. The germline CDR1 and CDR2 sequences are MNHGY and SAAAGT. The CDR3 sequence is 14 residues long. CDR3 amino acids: CASSLRVEGDTQYF. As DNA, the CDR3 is TGTGCCAGCAGTTTAAGGGTAGAGGGAGATACGCAGTATTTT.

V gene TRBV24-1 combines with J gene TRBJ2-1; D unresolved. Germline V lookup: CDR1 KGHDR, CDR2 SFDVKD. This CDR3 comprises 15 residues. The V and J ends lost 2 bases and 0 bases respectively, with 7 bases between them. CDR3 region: CATSDSRSSYNEQFF. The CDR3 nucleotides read TGTGCCACCAGTGATTCTCGTAGCTCCTACAATGAGCAGTTCTTC.

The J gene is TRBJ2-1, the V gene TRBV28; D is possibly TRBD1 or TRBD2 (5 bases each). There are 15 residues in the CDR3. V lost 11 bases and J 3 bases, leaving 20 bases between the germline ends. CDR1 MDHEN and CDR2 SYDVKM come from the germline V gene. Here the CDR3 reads CASRRPGRSYNEQFF. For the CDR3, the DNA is TGTGCCTCCCGCAGGCCGGGACGGAGCTACAATGAGCAGTTCTTC.

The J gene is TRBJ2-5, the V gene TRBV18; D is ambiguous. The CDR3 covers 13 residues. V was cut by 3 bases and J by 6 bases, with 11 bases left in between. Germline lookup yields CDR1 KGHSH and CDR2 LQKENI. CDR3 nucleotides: TGTGCCAGCTCACCCATGGTCGAGAAGACCCAGTACTTC. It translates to CASSPMVEKTQYF.

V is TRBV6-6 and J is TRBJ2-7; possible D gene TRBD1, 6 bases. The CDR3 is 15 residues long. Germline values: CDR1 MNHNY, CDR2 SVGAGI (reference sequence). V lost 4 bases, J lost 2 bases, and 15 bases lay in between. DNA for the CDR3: TGTGCCAGCAGTTCCCGGGACAAATTCGCCTACGAGCAGTACTTC. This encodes CASSSRDKFAYEQYF.

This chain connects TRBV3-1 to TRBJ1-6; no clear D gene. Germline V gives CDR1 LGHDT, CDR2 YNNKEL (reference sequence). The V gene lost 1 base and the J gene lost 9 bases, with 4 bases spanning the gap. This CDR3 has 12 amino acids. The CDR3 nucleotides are TGTGCCAGCAGCCAAGGGGTTTCACCCCTCCACTTT. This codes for CASSQGVSPLHF.

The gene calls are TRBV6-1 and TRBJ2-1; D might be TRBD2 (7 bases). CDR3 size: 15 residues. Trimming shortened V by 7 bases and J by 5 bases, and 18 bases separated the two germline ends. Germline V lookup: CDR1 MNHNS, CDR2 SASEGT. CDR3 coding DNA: TGTGCCAGCACAGAATGGGGCGGGGGCAACAATGAGCAGTTCTTC. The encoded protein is CASTEWGGGNNEQFF.